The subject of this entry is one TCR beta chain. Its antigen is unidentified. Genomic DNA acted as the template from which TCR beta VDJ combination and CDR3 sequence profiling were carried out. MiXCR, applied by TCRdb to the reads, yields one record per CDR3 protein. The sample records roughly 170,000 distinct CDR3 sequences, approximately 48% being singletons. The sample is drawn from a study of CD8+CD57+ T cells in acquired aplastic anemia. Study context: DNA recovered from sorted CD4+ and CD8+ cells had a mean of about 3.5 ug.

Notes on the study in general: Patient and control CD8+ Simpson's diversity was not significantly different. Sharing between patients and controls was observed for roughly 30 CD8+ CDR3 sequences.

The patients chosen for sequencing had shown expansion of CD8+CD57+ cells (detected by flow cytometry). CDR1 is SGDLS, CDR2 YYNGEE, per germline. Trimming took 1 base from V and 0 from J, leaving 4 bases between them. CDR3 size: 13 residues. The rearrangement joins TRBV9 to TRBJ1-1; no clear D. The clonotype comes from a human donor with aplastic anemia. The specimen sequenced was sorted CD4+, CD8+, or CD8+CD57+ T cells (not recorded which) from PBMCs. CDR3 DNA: TGTGCCAGCAGCGTAAGCTTGAACACTGAAGCTTTCTTT. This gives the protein CASSVSLNTEAFF.